The clone carrying this T cell receptor beta chain was counted a few times. Its antigen is unknown. Before any sequencing was done, the ViraFEST assay used viral peptide pools to expand antigen-specific CD4+ T cells. Culture lasted approximately 10 days before CD4+ T cell isolation. Participants were given two doses of BNT162b2 or mRNA-1273 vaccine. Days 3 and 7 saw half the medium replaced with IL-2 medium. This entry belongs to a study of vaccination effects on CD4 cells after COVID-19. Findings and limits, study-wide: Healthy vaccinees' vaccine-induced clones included only 1 of 255 cross-reacting with common cold coronaviruses.

Libraries were prepared by immunoSEQ multiplex PCR; TCRdb keeps only in-frame clonotypes and omits some of them. The profile shows about 24,000 clones, about four fifths of them singletons. The specimen was CD4+ T cells from PBMCs cultured with SARS-CoV-2 spike peptides, collected after COVID-19 vaccination. The clonotype comes from a human donor who received a COVID-19 vaccine. Some clones in this sample may be carry-over from other donors' samples.

CDR3 nucleotide sequence: TGTGCCAGCAGTCCGGACTATCAGCCCCAGCATTTT. It yields the protein CASSPDYQPQHF. V and J are TRBV12-3 or TRBV12-4 and TRBJ1-5; D remains ambiguous. The CDR3 is 12 amino acids. V gave up 5 bases and J gave up 5 bases, with 7 bases separating them.